The 3 T cell receptor beta chains below come from one sample, sequenced in a study of blood T cell repertoires in COVID-19. Clones were sequenced by immunoSEQ multiplex PCR, and TCRdb holds only the in-frame ones, with some missing. This sample has some 110,000 clones; 82% occur once, and the top ten carry about 4.2%. What was sequenced was peripheral blood. Receptors originate from a woman in her 70s with acute or convalescent COVID-19.

The gene calls are TRBV12-5 and TRBJ2-3; 9 nucleotides match TRBD1. Germline values: CDR1 LGHNT, CDR2 FRNRAP. The CDR3 spans 14 residues. J lost 4 bases, V lost 9 bases, and 8 bases had no gene match. CDR3 in amino acids: CASAPGQGPDTQYF. For the CDR3, the DNA is TGTGCTAGCGCTCCGGGACAGGGACCAGATACGCAGTATTTT.

V and J are TRBV28 and TRBJ1-4; D not certain. With 2 bases removed from V and 8 bases from J, the gap between germline ends came to 3 bases. The length of the CDR3 is 11 residues. The germline V gene has CDR1 MDHEN and CDR2 SYDVKM. The CDR3 protein is CASSLGEKLFF. Here the CDR3 DNA reads TGTGCCAGCAGTTTAGGCGAAAAACTGTTTTTT.

This clone was found a few times. The chain combines TRBV7-3 with TRBJ1-1; TRBD1 matches at 9 bases. V gave up 5 bases and J gave up 3 bases; unmatched junction bases: 10. This CDR3 is 16 amino acids long. Germline-derived CDR1 and CDR2 are SGHTA and FQGTGA. CDR3 nucleotides: TGTGCCAGCAGCCAGGGACAGGGAATTGGGTACACTGAAGCTTTCTTT. Its protein product is CASSQGQGIGYTEAFF.